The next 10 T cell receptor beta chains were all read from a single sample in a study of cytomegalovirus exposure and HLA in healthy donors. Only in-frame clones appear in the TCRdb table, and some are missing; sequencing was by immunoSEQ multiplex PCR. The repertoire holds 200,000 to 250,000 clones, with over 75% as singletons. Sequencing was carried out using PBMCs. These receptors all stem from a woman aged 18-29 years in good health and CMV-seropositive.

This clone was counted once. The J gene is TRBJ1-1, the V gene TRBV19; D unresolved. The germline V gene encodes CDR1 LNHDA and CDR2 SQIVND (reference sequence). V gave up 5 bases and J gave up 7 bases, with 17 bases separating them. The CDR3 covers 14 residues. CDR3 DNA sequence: TGTGCCAGTAGTGTGCCAAGCGGGCTAGGTGAAGCTTTCTTT. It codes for CASSVPSGLGEAFF.

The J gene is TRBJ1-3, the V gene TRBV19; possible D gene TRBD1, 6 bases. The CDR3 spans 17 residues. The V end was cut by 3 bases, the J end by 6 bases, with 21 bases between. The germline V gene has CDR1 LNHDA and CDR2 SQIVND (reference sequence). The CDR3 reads CASSILSSGTTKNTIYF. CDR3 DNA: TGTGCCAGTAGTATCCTTTCCTCCGGGACAACCAAAAACACCATATATTTT.

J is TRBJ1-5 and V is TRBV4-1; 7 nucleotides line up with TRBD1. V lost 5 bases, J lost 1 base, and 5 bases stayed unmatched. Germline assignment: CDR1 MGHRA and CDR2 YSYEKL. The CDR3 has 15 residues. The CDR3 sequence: CASSGGQISNQPQHF. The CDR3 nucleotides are TGCGCCAGCAGCGGGGGACAGATCAGCAATCAGCCCCAGCATTTT.

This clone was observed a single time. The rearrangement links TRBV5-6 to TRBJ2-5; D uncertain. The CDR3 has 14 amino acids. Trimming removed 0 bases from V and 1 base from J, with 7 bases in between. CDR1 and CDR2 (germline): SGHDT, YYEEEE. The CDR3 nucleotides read TGTGCCAGCAGCTTGGGTGGCTTCCAAGAGACCCAGTACTTC. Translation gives CASSLGGFQETQYF.

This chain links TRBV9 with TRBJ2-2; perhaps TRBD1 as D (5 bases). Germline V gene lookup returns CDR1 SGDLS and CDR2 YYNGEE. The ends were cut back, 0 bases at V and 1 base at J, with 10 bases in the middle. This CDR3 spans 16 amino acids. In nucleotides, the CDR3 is TGTGCCAGCAGCGTAGAAAGGGGCGAGAACACCGGGGAGCTGTTTTTT. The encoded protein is CASSVERGENTGELFF.

The CDR3 here is CASSEAGTGAGTDTQYF. The CDR3 coding sequence is TGTGCCAGCAGTGAAGCCGGGACAGGGGCGGGCACAGATACGCAGTATTTT. This chain connects TRBV6-1 to TRBJ2-3; 10 nucleotides line up with TRBD1. The length of the CDR3 is 17 residues. The germline V gene has CDR1 MNHNS and CDR2 SASEGT. Trimming cost V 0 bases and J 1 base; bases outside gene matches: 4.

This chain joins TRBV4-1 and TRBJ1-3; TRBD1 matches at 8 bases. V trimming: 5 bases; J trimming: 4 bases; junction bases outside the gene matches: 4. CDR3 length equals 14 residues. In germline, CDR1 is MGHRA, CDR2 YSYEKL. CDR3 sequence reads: CASSAQGDGNTIYF. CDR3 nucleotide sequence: TGCGCCAGCAGCGCACAGGGGGACGGAAACACCATATATTTT.

DNA of the CDR3: TGTGCCAGCAGTTTGGCGGGAGGGGGCGGTGAAAAACTGTTTTTT. This encodes CASSLAGGGGEKLFF. The chain has TRBV6-5 and TRBJ1-4, with 7 bases identical to TRBD1. The CDR3 runs 15 residues. The trim removed 4 bases at V and 7 bases at J, leaving 9 bases unmatched. Germline values: CDR1 MNHEY, CDR2 SVGAGI.

CDR3 DNA: TGTGCCAGCAGCTTATCAGGGGGCCCGGGGGACATTCAGTACTTC. It codes for CASSLSGGPGDIQYF. This chain links TRBV7-6 with TRBJ2-4; 8 bases agree with TRBD1. The ends lost 2 bases at V and 8 bases at J; junction bases unmatched: 8. CDR3 size: 15 residues. The V gene's germline CDR1 is SGHVS and CDR2 FNYEAQ.

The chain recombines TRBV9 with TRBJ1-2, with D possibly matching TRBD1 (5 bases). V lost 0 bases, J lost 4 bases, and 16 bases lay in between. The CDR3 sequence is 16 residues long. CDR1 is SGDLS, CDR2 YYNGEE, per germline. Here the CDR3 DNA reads TGTGCCAGCAGCGTAGAAGGGGACTCAGCGATCTATGGCTACACCTTC. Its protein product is CASSVEGDSAIYGYTF.